This T cell receptor (beta chain) was captured in a study of identical twins. TCRdb analysed the 5' RACE reads with MiXCR anew, one entry per CDR3 protein. This sample carries around 280,000 distinct CDR3 sequences, roughly 8.6% of them seen once, and the ten largest clones take less than 2.5%. V lost 5 bases, J lost 0 bases, and 5 bases stayed unmatched. There are 16 residues in the CDR3. The germline CDR1 and CDR2 sequences are SGHVS and FQNEAQ. There are many counts of this clonotype. This sample also belongs to another study, concerning yellow fever vaccine responses in identical twins.

The sequence was collected from a woman aged 18-30 years in good health. The rearrangement joins TRBV7-8 to TRBJ2-3, with TRBD2 matching 10 bases. Sequenced input: memory (CD45RO+) T cells sorted from blood. CDR3 protein: CASSILAGPSTDTQYF. CDR3 in DNA: TGTGCCAGCAGCATACTAGCGGGGCCTAGCACAGATACGCAGTATTTT.